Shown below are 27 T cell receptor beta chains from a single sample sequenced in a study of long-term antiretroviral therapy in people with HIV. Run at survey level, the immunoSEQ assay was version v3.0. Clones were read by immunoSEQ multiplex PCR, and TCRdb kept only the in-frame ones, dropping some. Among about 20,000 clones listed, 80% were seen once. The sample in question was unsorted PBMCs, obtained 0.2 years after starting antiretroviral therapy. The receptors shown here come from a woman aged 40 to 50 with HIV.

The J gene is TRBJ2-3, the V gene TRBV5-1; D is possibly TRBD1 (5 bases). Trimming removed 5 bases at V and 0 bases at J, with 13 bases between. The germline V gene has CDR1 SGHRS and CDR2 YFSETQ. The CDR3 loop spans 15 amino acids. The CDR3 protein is CASRATQASTDTQYF. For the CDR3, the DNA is TGCGCCAGCAGAGCGACACAGGCTAGCACAGATACGCAGTATTTT.

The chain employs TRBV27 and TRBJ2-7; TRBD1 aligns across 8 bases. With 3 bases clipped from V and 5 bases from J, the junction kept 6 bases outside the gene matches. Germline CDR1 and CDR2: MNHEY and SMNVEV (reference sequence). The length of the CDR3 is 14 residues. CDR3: CASSFRQGTHEQYF. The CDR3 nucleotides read TGTGCCAGCAGTTTCCGACAGGGGACCCACGAGCAGTACTTC.

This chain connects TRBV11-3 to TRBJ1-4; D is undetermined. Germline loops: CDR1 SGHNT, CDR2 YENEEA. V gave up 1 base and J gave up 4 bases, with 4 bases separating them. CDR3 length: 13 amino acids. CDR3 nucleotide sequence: TGTGCCAGCAGCTTAGCAGTTAATGAAAAACTGTTTTTT. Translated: CASSLAVNEKLFF.

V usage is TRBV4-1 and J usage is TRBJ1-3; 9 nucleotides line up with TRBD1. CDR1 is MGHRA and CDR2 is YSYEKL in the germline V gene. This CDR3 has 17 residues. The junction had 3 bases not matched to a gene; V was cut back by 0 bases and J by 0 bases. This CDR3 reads CASSQEGTGTSGNTIYF. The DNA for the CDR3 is TGCGCCAGCAGCCAAGAGGGGACAGGGACCTCTGGAAACACCATATATTTT.

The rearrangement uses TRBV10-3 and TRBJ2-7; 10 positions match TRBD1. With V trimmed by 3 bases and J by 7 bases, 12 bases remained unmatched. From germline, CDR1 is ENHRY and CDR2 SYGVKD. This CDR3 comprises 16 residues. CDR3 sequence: CAISDSTDRGLWEQYF. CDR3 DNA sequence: TGTGCCATCAGTGACTCGACCGACAGGGGGCTTTGGGAGCAGTACTTC.

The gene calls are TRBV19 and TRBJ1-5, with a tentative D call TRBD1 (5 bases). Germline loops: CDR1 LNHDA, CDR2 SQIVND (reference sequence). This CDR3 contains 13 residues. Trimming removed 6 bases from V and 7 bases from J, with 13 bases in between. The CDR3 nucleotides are TGTGCCAGTAGCCACCAGGGCGACCAGCCCCAGCATTTT. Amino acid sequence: CASSHQGDQPQHF.

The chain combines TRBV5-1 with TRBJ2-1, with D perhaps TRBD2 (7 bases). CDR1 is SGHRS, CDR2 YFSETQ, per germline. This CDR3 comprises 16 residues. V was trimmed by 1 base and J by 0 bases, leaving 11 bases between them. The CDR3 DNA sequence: TGCGCCAGCAGCTTGTCTCGGGGGGCCTCCTACAATGAGCAGTTCTTC. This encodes CASSLSRGASYNEQFF.

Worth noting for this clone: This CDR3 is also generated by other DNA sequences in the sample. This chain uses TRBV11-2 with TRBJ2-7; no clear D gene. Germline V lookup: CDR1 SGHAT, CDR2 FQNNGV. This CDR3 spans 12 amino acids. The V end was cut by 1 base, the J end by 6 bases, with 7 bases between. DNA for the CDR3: TGTGCCAGCAGCTTAGGGGGATTCGAGCAGTACTTC. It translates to CASSLGGFEQYF.

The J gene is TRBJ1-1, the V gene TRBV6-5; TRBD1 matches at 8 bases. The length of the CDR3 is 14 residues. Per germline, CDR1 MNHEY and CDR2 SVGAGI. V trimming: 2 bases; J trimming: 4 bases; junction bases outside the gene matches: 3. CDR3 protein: CASSYAGGRTEAFF. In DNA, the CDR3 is TGTGCCAGCAGTTACGCAGGGGGCCGCACTGAAGCTTTCTTT.

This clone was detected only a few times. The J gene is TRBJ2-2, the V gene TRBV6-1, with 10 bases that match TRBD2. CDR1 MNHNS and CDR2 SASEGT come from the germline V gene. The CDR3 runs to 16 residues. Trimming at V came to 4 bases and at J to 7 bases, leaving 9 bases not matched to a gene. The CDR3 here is CASSVTSGPRDGELFF. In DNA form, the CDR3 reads TGTGCCAGCAGTGTGACTAGCGGGCCCCGGGACGGGGAGCTGTTTTTT.

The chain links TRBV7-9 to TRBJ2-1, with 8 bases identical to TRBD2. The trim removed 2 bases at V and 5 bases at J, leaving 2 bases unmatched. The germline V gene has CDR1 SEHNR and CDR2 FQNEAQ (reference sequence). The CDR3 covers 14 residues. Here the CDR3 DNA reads TGTGCCAGCAGCTTACGGGAGGGGGACAATGAGCAGTTCTTC. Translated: CASSLREGDNEQFF.

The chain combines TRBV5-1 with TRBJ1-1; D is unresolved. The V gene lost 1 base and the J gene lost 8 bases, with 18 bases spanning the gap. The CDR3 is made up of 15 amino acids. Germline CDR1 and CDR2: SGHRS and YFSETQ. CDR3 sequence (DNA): TGCGCCAGCAGCTTGCTTACTCCCAGCGGCCCAGAAGCTTTCTTT. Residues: CASSLLTPSGPEAFF. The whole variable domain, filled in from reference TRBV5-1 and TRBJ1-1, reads KAGVTQTPRYLIKTRGQQVTLSCSPISGHRSVSWYQQTPGQGLQFLFEYFSETQRNKGNFPGRFSGRQFSNSRSEMNVSTLELGDSALYLCASSLLTPSGPEAFFGQGTRLTVV.

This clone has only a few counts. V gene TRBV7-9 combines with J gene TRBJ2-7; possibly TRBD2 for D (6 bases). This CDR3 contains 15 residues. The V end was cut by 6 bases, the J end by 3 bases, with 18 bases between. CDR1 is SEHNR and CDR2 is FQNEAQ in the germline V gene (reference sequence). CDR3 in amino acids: CASSSRDSSLYEQYF. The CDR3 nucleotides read TGTGCCAGCAGTTCCCGGGACTCATCTCTCTACGAGCAGTACTTC.

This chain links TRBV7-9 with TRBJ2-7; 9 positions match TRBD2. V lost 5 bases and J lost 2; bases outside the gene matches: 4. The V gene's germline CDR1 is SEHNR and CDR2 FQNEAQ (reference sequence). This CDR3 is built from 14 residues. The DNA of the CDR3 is TGTGCCAGCAGCCAAGCGGGGGGCGCCTACGAGCAGTACTTC. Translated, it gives CASSQAGGAYEQYF.

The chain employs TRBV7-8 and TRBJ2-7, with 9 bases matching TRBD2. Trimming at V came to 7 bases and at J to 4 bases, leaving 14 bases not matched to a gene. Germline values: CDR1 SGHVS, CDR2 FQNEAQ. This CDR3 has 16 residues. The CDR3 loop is CASTEGGAGGLYEQYF. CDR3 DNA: TGTGCCAGCACGGAAGGGGGGGCGGGAGGGCTGTACGAGCAGTACTTC.

CDR3 DNA sequence: TGTGCCAGCAGCTCCGGGACAGGGACCCACGAGCAGTACTTC. It codes for CASSSGTGTHEQYF. V usage is TRBV7-9 and J usage is TRBJ2-7, with TRBD1 matching over 9 bases. V gave up 4 bases and J gave up 5 bases; unmatched junction bases: 6. The CDR3 contains 14 residues. The germline gives CDR1 SEHNR, CDR2 FQNEAQ (reference sequence).

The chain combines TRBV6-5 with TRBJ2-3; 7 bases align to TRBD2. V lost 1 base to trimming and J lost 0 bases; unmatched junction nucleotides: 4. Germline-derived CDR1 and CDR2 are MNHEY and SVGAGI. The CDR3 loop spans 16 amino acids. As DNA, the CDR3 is TGTGCCAGCAGTTACTGGGGGGGAGGGAGCACAGATACGCAGTATTTT. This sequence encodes CASSYWGGGSTDTQYF.

Here the CDR3 reads CASSQRKAGDTQYF. DNA of the CDR3: TGCGCCAGCAGCCAGAGGAAGGCGGGCGATACGCAGTATTTT. The rearrangement uses TRBV4-3 and TRBJ2-3; D perhaps matches TRBD2 (5 bases). Trimming removed 3 bases at V and 6 bases at J, with 13 bases between. Germline CDR1 reads LGHNA; CDR2 reads YSLEER. This CDR3 is built from 14 residues.

The CDR3 protein is CASTPNGLAGGNEQFF. The CDR3 DNA reads as TGTGCCAGCACCCCTAACGGGCTAGCGGGAGGCAATGAGCAGTTCTTC. The rearrangement links TRBV7-2 to TRBJ2-1, with TRBD2 matching over 11 bases. This CDR3 spans 16 amino acids. Germline CDR1 SGHTA, CDR2 FQGNSA. Trimming cost V 7 bases and J 6 bases; bases outside gene matches: 11.

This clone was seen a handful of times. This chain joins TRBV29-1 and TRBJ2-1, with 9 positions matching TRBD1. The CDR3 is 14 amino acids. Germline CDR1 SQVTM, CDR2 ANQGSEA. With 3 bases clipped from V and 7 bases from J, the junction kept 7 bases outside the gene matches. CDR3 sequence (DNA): TGCAGCGTTGAGGGGTGGGACAGGGTGAATGAGCAGTTCTTC. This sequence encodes CSVEGWDRVNEQFF.

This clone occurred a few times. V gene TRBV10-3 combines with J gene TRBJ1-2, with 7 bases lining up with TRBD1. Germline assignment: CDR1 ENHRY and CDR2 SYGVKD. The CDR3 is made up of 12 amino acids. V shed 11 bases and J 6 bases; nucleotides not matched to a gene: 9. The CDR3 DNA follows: TGTGCCTCCCTGGGGGACAGAAATGGCTACACCTTC. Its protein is CASLGDRNGYTF.

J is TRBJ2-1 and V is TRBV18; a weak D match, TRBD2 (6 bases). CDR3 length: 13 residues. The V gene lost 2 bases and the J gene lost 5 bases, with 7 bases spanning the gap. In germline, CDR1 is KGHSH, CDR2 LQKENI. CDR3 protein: CASSPSGDNEQFF. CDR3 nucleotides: TGTGCCAGCTCACCATCGGGAGACAATGAGCAGTTCTTC.

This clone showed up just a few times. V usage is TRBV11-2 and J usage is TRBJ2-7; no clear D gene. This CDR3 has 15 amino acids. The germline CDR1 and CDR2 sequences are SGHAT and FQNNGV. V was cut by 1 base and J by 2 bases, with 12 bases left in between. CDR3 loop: CASSLAQAGAYEQYF. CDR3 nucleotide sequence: TGTGCCAGCAGCTTAGCTCAGGCTGGGGCCTACGAGCAGTACTTC.

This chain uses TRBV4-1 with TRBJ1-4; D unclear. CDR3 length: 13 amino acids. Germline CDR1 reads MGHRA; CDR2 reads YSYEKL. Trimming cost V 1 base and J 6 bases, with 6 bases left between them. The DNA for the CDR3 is TGCGCCAGCAGCCAAGGACTAGATGAAAAACTGTTTTTT. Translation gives CASSQGLDEKLFF.

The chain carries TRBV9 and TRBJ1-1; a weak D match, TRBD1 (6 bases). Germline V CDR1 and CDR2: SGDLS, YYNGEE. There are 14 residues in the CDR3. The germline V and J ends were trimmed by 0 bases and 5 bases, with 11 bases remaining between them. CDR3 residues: CASSVDGRGTEAFF. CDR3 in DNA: TGTGCCAGCAGCGTAGATGGGAGGGGGACTGAAGCTTTCTTT.

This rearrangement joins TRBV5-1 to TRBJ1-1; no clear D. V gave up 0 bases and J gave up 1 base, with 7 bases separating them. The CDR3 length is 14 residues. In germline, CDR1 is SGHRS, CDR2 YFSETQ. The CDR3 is CASSLDGWNTEAFF. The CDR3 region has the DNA TGCGCCAGCAGCTTGGACGGATGGAACACTGAAGCTTTCTTT.

The DNA for the CDR3 is TGTGCCAGCAGCCTTGGGCAGGCAGCAGATACGCAGTATTTT. Translating it yields CASSLGQAADTQYF. This sequence joins TRBV5-8 and TRBJ2-3; no clear D gene. The germline V gene encodes CDR1 SGHTS and CDR2 YDEGEE. Between the trimmed V and J ends, which lost 4 bases and 4 bases, there was a span of 13 bases. The length of the CDR3 is 14 residues. The full variable domain, rest sourced from reference TRBV5-8 and TRBJ2-3, is EAGVTQSPTHLIKTRGQQATLRCSPISGHTSVYWYQQALGLGLQFLLWYDEGEERNRGNFPPRFSGRQFPNYSSELNVNALELEDSALYLCASSLGQAADTQYFGPGTRLTVL.